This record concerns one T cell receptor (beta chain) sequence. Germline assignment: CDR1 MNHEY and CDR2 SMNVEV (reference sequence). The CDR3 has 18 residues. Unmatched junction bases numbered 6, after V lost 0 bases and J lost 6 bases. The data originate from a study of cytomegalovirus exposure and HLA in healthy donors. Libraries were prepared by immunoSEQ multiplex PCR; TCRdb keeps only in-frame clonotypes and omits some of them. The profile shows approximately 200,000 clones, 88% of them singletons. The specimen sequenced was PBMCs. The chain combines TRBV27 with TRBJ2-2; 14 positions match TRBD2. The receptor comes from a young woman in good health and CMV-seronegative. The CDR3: CASSLSSPGLAGAGELFF. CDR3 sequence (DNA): TGTGCCAGCAGTTTATCCTCCCCGGGACTAGCGGGAGCCGGGGAGCTGTTTTTT.